This TCR beta chain was obtained from a study of regulatory T cells in long-lasting Graves disease. TCR beta libraries were built with iRepertoire HTBI primers and Arm-PCR of CDR3 regions. TCRdb used MiXCR to reprocess the multiplex PCR reads, holding one entry per CDR3 protein. The sample consists of under 500,000 distinct CDR3 sequences, about 17% of them appearing once. The CDR3 length is 13 residues. V gave up 7 bases and J gave up 1 base, with 11 bases separating them. The V gene's germline CDR1 is DFQATT and CDR2 SNEGSKA (reference sequence). Overall study results and limits: Preferential use of TRBV28, TRBJ1-2 and TRBJ2-5 was seen in persistent disease. New patients shared fewer public clonotypes (approximately 970) than persistent patients did (approximately 3,000).

Stated time point: newly diagnosed GD, antithyroid drugs for less than 3 months. After RNA was extracted from PBMCs, the TCR library was made from it. As regards this clonotype: What it recognizes is unknown.

These data also formed part of another study, on T cells in Graves' hyperthyroidism and ophthalmopathy. That work adds: Calling Graves' hyperthyroidism stable meant ophthalmopathy did not progress within 18 months.

The TCR sequence derives from a woman younger than 45 with Graves disease. The sequenced sample was peripheral blood mononuclear cells (PBMCs), obtained at new diagnosis, from a patient treated with antithyroid drugs. The chain employs TRBV20-1 and TRBJ2-4; D may be TRBD2 (5 bases). The CDR3 bases are TGCAGTGAATCGCGAGGGGCCAAAAACATTCAGTACTTC. It specifies CSESRGAKNIQYF.